One TCR beta chain is described in this entry. The data stem from a study of shared clonotypes between healthy human individuals. Generated by immunoSEQ multiplex PCR, the TCRdb table keeps only in-frame clones and is missing some. The table shows about 710,000 clones, with roughly 72% occurring only once. This sequence was found in a woman aged 30 to 39 in good health. Sequenced: memory CD4+ T cells sorted from blood. Subset here: CD45RA-negative fraction.

The CDR3 nucleotides read TGCGCCAGCACCCCCGGGACAGGCGGGCTCGAGCAGTACTTC. This sequence encodes CASTPGTGGLEQYF. This chain uses TRBV5-1 with TRBJ2-7, with TRBD1 identical over 8 bases. The CDR3 contains 14 residues. V lost 6 bases to trimming and J lost 6 bases; unmatched junction nucleotides: 11. Germline V gene data show CDR1 as SGHRS and CDR2 as YFSETQ. The whole variable domain, filled in from reference TRBV5-1 and TRBJ2-7, reads KAGVTQTPRYLIKTRGQQVTLSCSPISGHRSVSWYQQTPGQGLQFLFEYFSETQRNKGNFPGRFSGRQFSNSRSEMNVSTLELGDSALYLCASTPGTGGLEQYFGPGTRLTVT.